This T cell receptor (beta chain) came from a study of blood T cell repertoires in COVID-19. Study at large: PBMCs, B-cell-depleted T cells, or T cells were the source of the cDNA or gDNA that made up the material.

Germline V gene lookup returns CDR1 SGHAT and CDR2 FQDESV (reference sequence). CDR3 size: 16 residues. J gave up 7 bases and V 5 bases, and 10 bases lay outside the gene matches. Per the original methods: Estimation of nucleated cell counts relied on the amplification of reference gene primers. Clones were sequenced by immunoSEQ multiplex PCR, and TCRdb holds only the in-frame ones, with some missing. V, J and clone size derive from that table, while D and trimming were established from the DNA sequence. Of some 120,000 clones listed, approximately 89% are singletons. The source is a woman aged 55-70 years with acute or convalescent COVID-19. The chain recombines TRBV11-1 with TRBJ2-1; 11 bases agree with TRBD2. The sample taken for sequencing was peripheral blood. DNA for the CDR3: TGTGCCAGCAGCATCTTAGCGGGAGGGCCAAGGAATGAGCAGTTCTTC. Translation: CASSILAGGPRNEQFF. Full variable domain (remainder filled in from reference TRBV11-1 and TRBJ2-1): EAEVAQSPRYKITEKSQAVAFWCDPISGHATLYWYRQILGQGPELLVQFQDESVVDDSQLPKDRFSAERLKGVDSTLKIQPAELGDSAMYLCASSILAGGPRNEQFFGPGTRLTVL.